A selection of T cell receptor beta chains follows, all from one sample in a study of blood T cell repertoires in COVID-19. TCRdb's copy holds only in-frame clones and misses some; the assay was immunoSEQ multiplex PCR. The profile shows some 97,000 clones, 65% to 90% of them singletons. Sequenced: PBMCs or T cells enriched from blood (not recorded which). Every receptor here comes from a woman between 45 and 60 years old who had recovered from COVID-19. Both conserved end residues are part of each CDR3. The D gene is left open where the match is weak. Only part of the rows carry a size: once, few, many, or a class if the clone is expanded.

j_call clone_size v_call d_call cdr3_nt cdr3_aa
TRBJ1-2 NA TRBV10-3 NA TGTGCCATCAGGGCGGCCAAAACGTTCTATGGCTACACCTTC CAIRAAKTFYGYTF
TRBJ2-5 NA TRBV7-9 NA TGTGCCAGCAGTGTTGGGGCAAAGCCCCAAGAGACCCAGTACTTC CASSVGAKPQETQYF
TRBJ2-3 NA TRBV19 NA TGTGCCAGTACCAGGGACTCAGGAGATACGCAGTATTTT CASTRDSGDTQYF
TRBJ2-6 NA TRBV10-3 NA TGTGCCATCAGCGCTACAGGAGCCGGGGCCAACGTCCTGACTTTC CAISATGAGANVLTF
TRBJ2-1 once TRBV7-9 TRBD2 TGTGCCAGCAGCCCAGCGGGGGAAGCCTACAATGAGCAGTTCTTC CASSPAGEAYNEQFF
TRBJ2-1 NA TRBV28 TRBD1 TGTGCCAGCAGTTTAGTTCCCCAGGGGGCGCATGGTGAGCAGTTCTTC CASSLVPQGAHGEQFF
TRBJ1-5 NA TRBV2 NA TGTGCCAGCAGCCCCCAGACAATCGCTCAGCCCCAGCATTTT CASSPQTIAQPQHF
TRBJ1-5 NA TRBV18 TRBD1 TGTGCCAGCTCAAGAGGGACAGGGGGCGATCAGCCCCAGCATTTT CASSRGTGGDQPQHF
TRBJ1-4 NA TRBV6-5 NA TGTGCCAGCAGTTATAGGGTCGAGGAGGAACTGTTTTTT CASSYRVEEELFF
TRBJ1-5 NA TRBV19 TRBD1 TGTGCCAGTAGTATCTCCGGGACAGGGTCGATGGGCAATCAGCCCCAGCATTTT CASSISGTGSMGNQPQHF
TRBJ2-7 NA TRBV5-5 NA TGTGCCAGCAGCCGGGGCCAGGGGATTATGCCCGAGCAGTACTTC CASSRGQGIMPEQYF
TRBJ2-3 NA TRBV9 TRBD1 TGTGCCAGCAGCCCCGGGACAGCTACCACAGATACGCAGTATTTT CASSPGTATTDTQYF
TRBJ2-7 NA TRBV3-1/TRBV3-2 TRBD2 TGTGCCAGCAGCCGGAGTACTAGCGGGACTATTACCTACGAGCAGTACTTC CASSRSTSGTITYEQYF
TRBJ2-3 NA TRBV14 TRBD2 TGTGCCAGCAGCCAAGATCCCGCGGGGGGTGGAACAGATACGCAGTATTTT CASSQDPAGGGTDTQYF
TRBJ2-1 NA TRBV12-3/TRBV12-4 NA TGTGCCAGCAGAAACAGGGAACGGGAGCAGTTCTTC CASRNREREQFF
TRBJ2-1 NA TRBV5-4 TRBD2 TGTGCCAGCAGCTTAGTAGCGGGAGCGAATGAGCAGTTCTTC CASSLVAGANEQFF
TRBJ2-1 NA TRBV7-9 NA TGTGCCAGCAGCCCCGACATACTCTACTACAATGAGCAGTTCTTC CASSPDILYYNEQFF
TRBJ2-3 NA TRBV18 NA TGTGCCAGCTCAAGGGGGGGCGACACAGATACGCAGTATTTT CASSRGGDTDTQYF
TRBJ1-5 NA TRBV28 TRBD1 TGTGCCAGCAGGGGACAGGGGGCCGGCAATCAGCCCCAGCATTTT CASRGQGAGNQPQHF
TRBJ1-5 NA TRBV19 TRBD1 TGTGCCAGTAGTGACAGGGGGCAAAATCAGCCCCAGCATTTT CASSDRGQNQPQHF
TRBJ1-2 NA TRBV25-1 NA TGTGCCTCCAGTTTGGCGGGGGCGATTTCAGGTGCCTATGGCTACACCTTC CASSLAGAISGAYGYTF
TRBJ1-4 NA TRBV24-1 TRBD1 TGTGCCACCAGTGAGGCGGGACAGGGAAGTAATGAAAAACTGTTTTTT CATSEAGQGSNEKLFF
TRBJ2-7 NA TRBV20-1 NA TGCAGTGCTAGGCTCGGTTACGAGCAGTACTTC CSARLGYEQYF
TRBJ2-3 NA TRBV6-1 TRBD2 TGTGCCAGCAGTGTGACTAGCGGGGGACGCACAGATACGCAGTATTTT CASSVTSGGRTDTQYF
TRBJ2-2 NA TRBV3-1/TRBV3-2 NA TGTGCCAGCAGCCAAGTCGAGCGCGGGGAGCTGTTTTTT CASSQVERGELFF
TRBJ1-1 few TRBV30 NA TGTGCCTGGAGTAGGCGGCAGAACACTGAAGCTTTCTTT CAWSRRQNTEAFF
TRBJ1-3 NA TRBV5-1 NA TGCGCCAGCAGCCCCAGGACAACTGGAAACACCATATATTTT CASSPRTTGNTIYF
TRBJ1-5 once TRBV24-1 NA TGTGCCACCAGTGAGGACGGGGGTCAGCCCCAGCATTTT CATSEDGGQPQHF
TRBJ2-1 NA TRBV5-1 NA TGCGCCAGCAGCTCCCGGGCGGGGACCTCCTACAATGAGCAGTTCTTC CASSSRAGTSYNEQFF
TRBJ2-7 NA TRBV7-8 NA TGTGCCAGCAGCGAATGGACAGAAGGCCACGAGCAGTACTTC CASSEWTEGHEQYF
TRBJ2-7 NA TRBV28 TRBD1 TGTGCCAGCAACGCAAGGGGGCGGTCCTCCTACGAGCAGTACTTC CASNARGRSSYEQYF
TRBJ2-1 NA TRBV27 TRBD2 TGTGCCACCGGGACTAGTGAACCCAATGAGCAGTTCTTC CATGTSEPNEQFF
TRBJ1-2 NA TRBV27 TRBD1 TGTGCCAGCAGTTTCCAGGGGGCAGTCTATGGCTACACCTTC CASSFQGAVYGYTF
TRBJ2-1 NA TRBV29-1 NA TGCAGCGTCCACCCTAGGGAGTTTGAGCAGTTCTTC CSVHPREFEQFF
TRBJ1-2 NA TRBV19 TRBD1 TGTGCCAGTAGTAAAACAGGGGAGAGGAGCTACACCTTC CASSKTGERSYTF
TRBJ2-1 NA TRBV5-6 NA TGTGCCAGCAGCTGGTTTGGGGAGGCCAATGAGCAGTTCTTC CASSWFGEANEQFF
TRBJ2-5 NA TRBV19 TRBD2 TGTGCCAGTAGTCCTAACCGACTAGCGGAAGAGACCCAGTACTTC CASSPNRLAEETQYF
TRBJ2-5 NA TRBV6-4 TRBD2 TGTGCCAGCAGTGCGACTAGCGGGAGAGGAGAGACCCAGTACTTC CASSATSGRGETQYF
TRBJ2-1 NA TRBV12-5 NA TGTGCTAGTGGAAATGACAGTCCTGGACAGTTCTTC CASGNDSPGQFF
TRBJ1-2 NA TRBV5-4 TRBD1 TGTGCCAGCAGCCTGGACAGGGGGCCGTTGATCTATGGCTACACCTTC CASSLDRGPLIYGYTF
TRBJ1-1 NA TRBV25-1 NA TGTGCCAGCAGGGGCCCCGTTTCGACCGAAGCTTTCTTT CASRGPVSTEAFF
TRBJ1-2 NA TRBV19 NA TGTGCCAGTGGAGACAGGACCGCCCGGGGCTACACCTTC CASGDRTARGYTF
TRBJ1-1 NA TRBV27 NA TGTGCCAGCAGTTTCGCCGGTCTGAACACTGAAGCTTTCTTT CASSFAGLNTEAFF
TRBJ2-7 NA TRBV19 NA TGTGCCAGTAGTATACGGTCCGACAGGCTACCTCCCTACGAGCAGTACTTC CASSIRSDRLPPYEQYF
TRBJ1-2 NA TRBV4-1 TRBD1 TGCGCCAGCAGCCAAGATCACCCGGGACAGGGGATTGGCTACACCTTC CASSQDHPGQGIGYTF